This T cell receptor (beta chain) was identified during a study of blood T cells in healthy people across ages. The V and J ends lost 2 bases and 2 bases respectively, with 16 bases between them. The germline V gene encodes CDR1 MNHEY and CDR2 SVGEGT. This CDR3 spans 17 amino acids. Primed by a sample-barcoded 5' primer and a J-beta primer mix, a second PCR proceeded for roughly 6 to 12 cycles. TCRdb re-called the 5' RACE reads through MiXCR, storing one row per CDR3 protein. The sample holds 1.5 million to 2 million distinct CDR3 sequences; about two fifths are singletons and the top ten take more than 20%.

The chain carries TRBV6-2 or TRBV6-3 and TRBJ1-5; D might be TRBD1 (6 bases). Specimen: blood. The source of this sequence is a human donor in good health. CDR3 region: CASSYAEHRVGNQPQHF. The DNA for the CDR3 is TGTGCCAGCAGTTACGCCGAGCACAGGGTAGGCAATCAGCCCCAGCATTTT.